This entry lists 24 T cell receptor beta chains sequenced from one sample in a study of cytomegalovirus exposure and HLA in healthy donors. Assay: immunoSEQ multiplex PCR; the TCRdb copy retains only in-frame clones and omits some. The sample consists of about 110,000 clones, around 87% of them appearing once. Sequenced sample: PBMCs. These receptors were collected from a woman in her twenties or thirties in good health and CMV-seropositive.

The chain has TRBV30 and TRBJ2-1; 10 bases agree with TRBD2. Germline values: CDR1 GTSNPN, CDR2 SVGIG (reference sequence). The V gene end was trimmed by 1 base and the J gene end by 4 bases; junction bases not matched to a gene: 4. The CDR3 runs to 15 residues. CDR3 DNA sequence: TGTGCCTGGAGTGCAGGGACTAGCGATTACAATGAGCAGTTCTTC. Translation: CAWSAGTSDYNEQFF.

There are many counts of this clone. The chain is built from TRBV14 and TRBJ1-2; the D gene is possibly TRBD1 (5 bases). Germline V gives CDR1 SGHDN, CDR2 FVKESK. Trimming stripped 4 bases from V and 6 bases from J, with 9 bases between. The CDR3 is made up of 12 amino acids. CDR3 residues: CASSPGGDGYTF. The CDR3 coding sequence is TGTGCCAGCAGCCCGGGGGGGGATGGCTACACCTTC.

This chain uses TRBV29-1 with TRBJ1-2; 8 bases agree with TRBD1. J gave up 5 bases and V 7 bases, and 18 bases lay outside the gene matches. The CDR3 sequence is 16 residues long. Germline-derived CDR1 and CDR2 are SQVTM and ANQGSEA. Here the CDR3 reads CSGHRDRKSKGYGYTF. The CDR3 nucleotides read TGCAGCGGACACCGGGACAGGAAAAGTAAAGGGTATGGCTACACCTTC.

The gene calls are TRBV28 and TRBJ2-3; possibly TRBD2 for D (6 bases). This CDR3 is 15 amino acids long. Per the germline V gene, CDR1 is MDHEN and CDR2 is SYDVKM. Trimming cost V 6 bases and J 1 base, with 14 bases left between them. In DNA, the CDR3 is TGTGCCAGCAGGGGCGGGGCCTTCGGCACAGATACGCAGTATTTT. It specifies CASRGGAFGTDTQYF.

This clone came up once. The genes are TRBV5-1 and TRBJ2-7, with 7 bases matching TRBD1. Germline V gene lookup returns CDR1 SGHRS and CDR2 YFSETQ. This CDR3 has 13 amino acids. The ends lost 4 bases at V and 2 bases at J; junction bases unmatched: 3. CDR3 sequence: CASSPGQPYEQYF. The CDR3 bases are TGCGCCAGCAGCCCGGGACAGCCCTACGAGCAGTACTTC. The entire variable domain, with the rest obtained from reference TRBV5-1 and TRBJ2-7, is as follows: KAGVTQTPRYLIKTRGQQVTLSCSPISGHRSVSWYQQTPGQGLQFLFEYFSETQRNKGNFPGRFSGRQFSNSRSEMNVSTLELGDSALYLCASSPGQPYEQYFGPGTRLTVT.

V and J are TRBV10-3 and TRBJ2-2; 7 nucleotides line up with TRBD1. Germline V lookup: CDR1 ENHRY, CDR2 SYGVKD. V shed 3 bases and J 4 bases; nucleotides not matched to a gene: 5. The CDR3 is 15 residues long. CDR3 DNA sequence: TGTGCCATCAGTGAAGGACAGGTGGGCACCGGGGAGCTGTTTTTT. Its protein product is CAISEGQVGTGELFF.

J is TRBJ1-5 and V is TRBV6-5; D call uncertain. CDR3 length equals 15 residues. The germline V gene has CDR1 MNHEY and CDR2 SVGAGI. Trimming left V 4 bases short and J 1 base short, with 11 bases between. The CDR3 region is CASSCRECSNQPQHF. The CDR3 DNA is TGTGCCAGCAGTTGCCGGGAGTGCAGCAATCAGCCCCAGCATTTT.

This chain links TRBV7-9 with TRBJ2-7; 9 bases line up with TRBD1. The length of the CDR3 is 15 residues. CDR1 and CDR2 (germline): SEHNR, FQNEAQ (reference sequence). Trimming took 6 bases from V and 2 from J; bases not matched to a gene: 8. CDR3 bases: TGTGCCAGCAGTGCGCCGGGACAGGGAACCTACGAGCAGTACTTC. The encoded protein is CASSAPGQGTYEQYF.

J is TRBJ1-1 and V is TRBV30; D perhaps matches TRBD1 (5 bases). Trimming took 2 bases from V and 4 from J, leaving 17 bases between them. This CDR3 comprises 15 residues. Germline V CDR1 and CDR2: GTSNPN, SVGIG (reference sequence). This CDR3 reads CAWSTWGGAATEAFF. The CDR3, as DNA: TGTGCCTGGAGTACTTGGGGAGGGGCGGCCACTGAAGCTTTCTTT.

The chain combines TRBV2 with TRBJ1-2; 7 nucleotides agree with TRBD1. CDR1 and CDR2 (germline): SNHLY, FYNNEI. CDR3 length: 14 amino acids. The V gene end was trimmed by 5 bases and the J gene end by 5 bases; junction bases not matched to a gene: 8. CDR3 residues: CASSLTGSMYGYTF. Written as DNA, the CDR3 is TGTGCCAGCAGTTTGACAGGGTCTATGTATGGCTACACCTTC.

This clone turned up a few times. The chain carries TRBV28 and TRBJ2-2; 9 bases map to TRBD2. V lost 6 bases to trimming and J lost 7 bases; unmatched junction nucleotides: 9. CDR1 is MDHEN and CDR2 is SYDVKM in the germline V gene. There are 15 residues in the CDR3. As DNA, the CDR3 is TGTGCCAGCAGGGTGACTAGCGGTTTGAGCGGGGAGCTGTTTTTT. Amino acids: CASRVTSGLSGELFF.

The chain is built from TRBV5-1 and TRBJ2-7, with D possibly matching TRBD1 (6 bases). The germline V gene has CDR1 SGHRS and CDR2 YFSETQ. V was cut by 4 bases and J by 7 bases, with 21 bases left in between. The CDR3 sequence is 15 residues long. In DNA form, the CDR3 reads TGCGCCAGCAGCCCTCAGGGACAAGACCTTGGGGAGCAGTACTTC. Encoded protein: CASSPQGQDLGEQYF.

This chain connects TRBV7-2 to TRBJ2-7; D possibly corresponds to TRBD2 (6 bases). Germline-derived CDR1 and CDR2 are SGHTA and FQGNSA. The CDR3 has 14 residues. Trimming cost V 0 bases and J 3 bases, with 9 bases left between them. CDR3 nucleotides: TGTGCCAGCAGCTTAGCTGCTAGCGTCTACGAGCAGTACTTC. Translating it yields CASSLAASVYEQYF.

The gene calls are TRBV12-5 and TRBJ1-1, with a possible D match to TRBD1 (6 bases). V was trimmed by 0 bases and J by 2 bases, leaving 10 bases between them. The CDR3 is made up of 15 amino acids. The germline V gene has CDR1 LGHNT and CDR2 FRNRAP. CDR3 DNA sequence: TGTGCTAGTGGTTTGGTGCAGGGGAGTAACACTGAAGCTTTCTTT. Amino acid sequence: CASGLVQGSNTEAFF.

The chain is built from TRBV5-4 and TRBJ2-5, with D possibly TRBD2 on 5 matching bases. There are 15 residues in the CDR3. The ends were cut back, 1 base at V and 5 bases at J, with 15 bases in the middle. CDR1 and CDR2 (germline): SGHNT, YYREEE (reference sequence). The CDR3 nucleotides are TGTGCCAGCAGCTTGAGGCTAGCACAAAGGGAGACCCAGTACTTC. Its translation: CASSLRLAQRETQYF.

The rearrangement links TRBV4-3 to TRBJ1-2; D is undetermined. The CDR3 contains 14 residues. V was clipped by 3 bases and J by 4 bases, with 12 bases between them. The V gene's germline CDR1 is LGHNA and CDR2 YSLEER. CDR3 sequence: CASSHGGHSYGYTF. The CDR3 region has the DNA TGCGCCAGCAGCCACGGAGGGCACTCCTATGGCTACACCTTC.

The gene calls are TRBV4-2 and TRBJ1-5; 7 nucleotides align to TRBD1. The junction had 4 bases not matched to a gene; V was cut back by 0 bases and J by 2 bases. The CDR3 consists of 16 residues. Germline-derived CDR1 and CDR2 are LGHNA and YNFKEQ. The CDR3 DNA sequence: TGTGCCAGCAGCCAAGAAAGCCAGGGGGGCAATCAGCCCCAGCATTTT. It yields the protein CASSQESQGGNQPQHF.

A single count supports this clone. The chain uses TRBV7-9 and TRBJ1-5, with a tentative D call TRBD1 (6 bases). The CDR3 has 14 amino acids. Looked up from germline, CDR1 is SEHNR and CDR2 is FQNEAQ (reference sequence). The V gene lost 5 bases and the J gene lost 6 bases, with 14 bases spanning the gap. The CDR3, as DNA: TGTGCCAGCAGCCCATCGACAGGACCTCAGCCCCAGCATTTT. It yields the protein CASSPSTGPQPQHF.

This chain links TRBV7-2 with TRBJ2-3; 11 bases fit TRBD2. The CDR3 contains 16 residues. Germline V gives CDR1 SGHTA, CDR2 FQGNSA. V shed 5 bases and J 4 bases; nucleotides not matched to a gene: 8. The CDR3 loop is CASSLLAGGPPDTQYF. CDR3 DNA sequence: TGTGCCAGCAGCCTATTAGCGGGGGGGCCCCCAGATACGCAGTATTTT.

The chain recombines TRBV28 with TRBJ1-2, with TRBD1 identical over 8 bases. Trimming at V came to 1 base and at J to 3 bases, leaving 4 bases not matched to a gene. The CDR3 runs 15 residues. In germline, CDR1 is MDHEN, CDR2 SYDVKM. The CDR3 spells CASSLSQGAHYGYTF. In DNA, the CDR3 is TGTGCCAGCAGTTTATCCCAGGGGGCACACTATGGCTACACCTTC.

The J gene is TRBJ2-5, the V gene TRBV2; D is possibly TRBD2 (6 bases). The germline V gene has CDR1 SNHLY and CDR2 FYNNEI. With 6 bases removed from V and 5 bases from J, the gap between germline ends came to 13 bases. The CDR3 extends over 13 amino acids. DNA for the CDR3: TGTGCCAGCAGGGGGGGTTCGGAGGAGACCCAGTACTTC. Protein: CASRGGSEETQYF.

This clone was detected only once. The chain combines TRBV27 with TRBJ2-1; 7 bases fit TRBD2. Trimming took 6 bases from V and 7 from J; bases not matched to a gene: 18. The CDR3 is made up of 17 amino acids. Germline lookup yields CDR1 MNHEY and CDR2 SMNVEV (reference sequence). Here the CDR3 reads CASSRRLANRIVNEQFF. The CDR3 coding sequence is TGTGCCAGCAGCCGACGACTAGCTAATAGGATAGTGAATGAGCAGTTCTTC.

The chain employs TRBV27 and TRBJ1-1; no clear D. The CDR3 totals 16 residues. Germline CDR1 MNHEY, CDR2 SMNVEV (reference sequence). Trimming shortened V by 6 bases and J by 4 bases, and 21 bases separated the two germline ends. The CDR3 loop is CASRPGDNRSGTEAFF. CDR3 in DNA: TGTGCCAGCAGGCCGGGAGACAACAGATCGGGCACTGAAGCTTTCTTT.

This chain connects TRBV7-9 to TRBJ1-2, with D hard to call. The length of the CDR3 is 13 residues. From germline, CDR1 is SEHNR and CDR2 FQNEAQ (reference sequence). V lost 2 bases to trimming and J lost 4 bases, with 8 bases between them. The CDR3 DNA reads TGTGCCAGCAGCTTACTGTCCTCCTATGGCTACACCTTC. This sequence encodes CASSLLSSYGYTF.